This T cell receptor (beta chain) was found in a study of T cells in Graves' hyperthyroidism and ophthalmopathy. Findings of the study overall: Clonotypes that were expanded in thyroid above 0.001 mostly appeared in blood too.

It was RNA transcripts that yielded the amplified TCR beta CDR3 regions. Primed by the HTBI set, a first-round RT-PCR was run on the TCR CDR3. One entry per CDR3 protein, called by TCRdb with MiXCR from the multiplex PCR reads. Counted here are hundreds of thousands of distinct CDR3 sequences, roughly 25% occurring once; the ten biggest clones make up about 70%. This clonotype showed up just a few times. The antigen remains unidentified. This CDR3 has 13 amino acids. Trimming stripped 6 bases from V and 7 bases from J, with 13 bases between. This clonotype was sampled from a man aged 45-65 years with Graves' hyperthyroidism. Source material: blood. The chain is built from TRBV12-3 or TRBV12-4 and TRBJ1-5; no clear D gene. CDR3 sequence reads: CASREAPSQPQHF. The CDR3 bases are TGTGCCAGCAGGGAGGCGCCCTCCCAGCCCCAGCATTTT.